What follows are 6 T cell receptor beta chains derived from one specimen sequenced in a study of cytomegalovirus exposure and HLA in healthy donors. Use of 60 Vbeta and 13 Jbeta primers characterized the PCR. This table comes from immunoSEQ multiplex PCR, and its TCRdb copy is limited to in-frame clones, with some not included. The sample consists of 200,000 to 250,000 clones, around 80% of them appearing once. Sequences were obtained from PBMCs. The receptors here all came from a woman between 35 and 50 years old in good health and CMV-seropositive.

The chain links TRBV27 to TRBJ2-3; D perhaps matches TRBD2 (6 bases). Germline V gives CDR1 MNHEY, CDR2 SMNVEV (reference sequence). The V end lost 0 bases, the J end lost 1 base, and 14 bases lay between the germline ends. The CDR3 has 17 amino acids. CDR3 bases: TGTGCCAGCAGTTTATCGCGGAGACTAGGGGGCACAGATACGCAGTATTTT. It codes for CASSLSRRLGGTDTQYF.

V is TRBV30 and J is TRBJ1-5; D ambiguous. Between the trimmed V and J ends, which lost 2 bases and 7 bases, there was a span of 12 bases. This CDR3 has 13 residues. CDR1 is GTSNPN, CDR2 SVGIG, per germline (reference sequence). The CDR3 protein is CAWSSVSRQPQHF. In DNA form, the CDR3 reads TGTGCCTGGAGTAGCGTCTCCCGGCAGCCCCAGCATTTT.

The chain uses TRBV6-4 and TRBJ2-3; 9 nucleotides agree with TRBD1. CDR1 is MRHNA and CDR2 is SNTAGT in the germline V gene. V shed 6 bases, J shed 3 bases, and the junction held 10 bases outside the gene matches. The CDR3 has 16 residues. This CDR3 is CASSDGSGTGTDTQYF. CDR3 sequence (DNA): TGTGCCAGCAGCGACGGGTCAGGGACAGGGACAGATACGCAGTATTTT.

Note on this clone: An end of the junction differs from the germline gene, which may be a read error. The chain uses TRBV7-9 and TRBJ1-5; no firm D call. Germline CDR1 and CDR2: SEHNR and FQNEAQ (reference sequence). The CDR3 totals 13 residues. DNA of the CDR3: TGTTCCAGCAGCTTAGGAGGGCGACAGCCCCAGCATTTT. Residues: CSSSLGGRQPQHF.

The rearrangement joins TRBV4-1 to TRBJ1-1; D uncertain. Trimming pared 1 base from V and 8 bases from J, leaving 11 bases between. From germline, CDR1 is MGHRA and CDR2 YSYEKL. The CDR3 runs to 13 residues. Here the CDR3 DNA reads TGCGCCAGCAGCCAAGTTTCCAGCGGGGAAGCTTTCTTT. It translates to CASSQVSSGEAFF.

The chain uses TRBV28 and TRBJ1-4; D gene unclear. This CDR3 spans 14 amino acids. Germline V CDR1 and CDR2: MDHEN, SYDVKM. The germline V and J ends were trimmed by 3 bases and 4 bases, with 9 bases remaining between them. CDR3 region: CASSFLSYNEKLFF. CDR3 nucleotide sequence: TGTGCCAGCAGTTTCTTATCTTATAATGAAAAACTGTTTTTT.